This entry concerns a single T cell receptor (beta chain). Original processing notes: The authors estimated nucleated cell counts from reference gene primer amplification. Assay: immunoSEQ multiplex PCR; the TCRdb copy retains only in-frame clones and omits some. The D gene and trimming were derived from the DNA, and the V and J assignments and clone size from that table. The table lists roughly 500,000 clones, 80% to 90% of them singletons. The J segment lost 12 bases and the V segment lost 4 bases, leaving 2 bases of the junction unmatched. This CDR3 comprises 11 residues. This sample was taken from a study of blood T cell repertoires in COVID-19. Study-wide background: Spain, Italy and the United States supplied samples that represented acute and convalescent COVID-19. T cells, B-cell-depleted T cells, or PBMCs supplied cDNA or gDNA.

The source is a woman aged 60-75 years who had recovered from COVID-19. The chain uses TRBV12-3 or TRBV12-4 and TRBJ2-4; 8 bases map to TRBD2. The sample comprised PBMCs or T cells enriched from blood (not recorded which). As DNA, the CDR3 is TGTGCCAGCAGTTACCGGGGGGGTCAGTACTTC. It is translated as CASSYRGGQYF.